This TCR beta chain was recovered during a study of T-cell memory formation after mild COVID-19. CDR3 size: 15 residues. The trim removed 6 bases at V and 6 bases at J, leaving 11 bases unmatched. Comments on this clonotype: The target antigen is unknown.

5'RACE primed from the constant segment yielded TCR alpha and TCR beta cDNA libraries bearing sample barcodes and UMIs. One entry per CDR3 protein, called by TCRdb with MiXCR from the 5' RACE reads. The sample yields roughly 610,000 distinct CDR3 sequences, around 16% seen once. Study-level results: Nothing showed for sure that second-wave clones peaking on day 37 were SARS-CoV-2 specific.

The sequencing sample was made of PBMCs or a T cell subset sorted from them (not recorded which). The rearrangement uses TRBV12-3 or TRBV12-4 and TRBJ2-3; 8 nucleotides match TRBD2. The clonotype originates from an adult woman who had mild COVID-19 (a few samples of this study predate the infection). Cell type and time point are not known. The CDR3 region is CASRLSAGVSDTQYF. The DNA for the CDR3 is TGTGCCAGCAGGTTGTCAGCGGGAGTTTCGGATACGCAGTATTTT.